This T cell receptor (beta chain) was obtained from a study of beta chain features in type 1 diabetes. It was via CD45RO/CCR7/CD25/CD127/CD95/CD27 that CD4+ naive, central memory, regulatory and stem cell-like memory cells were sorted. As every portion of the isolated RNA was reverse transcribed, the sequencing read expressed TCRB transcripts. Clones were sequenced by immunoSEQ multiplex PCR, and TCRdb holds only the in-frame ones, with some missing. The sample records 810,000 or so clones, roughly a sixth being singletons. This CDR3 comprises 14 residues. V dropped 5 bases and J dropped 7; count of bases not matched to a gene: 4. The germline CDR1 and CDR2 sequences are MNHEY and SVGAGI.

This chain connects TRBV6-5 to TRBJ1-4, with 10 positions matching TRBD1. The sample comprised naive CD4+ T cells from blood. The receptor comes from a woman aged 18 to 35 in good health. In nucleotides, the CDR3 is TGTGCCAGCAGTCAGACAGGGGGCGGTGAAAAACTGTTTTTT. Translated, it gives CASSQTGGGEKLFF.